A selection of T cell receptor beta chains follows, all from one sample in a study of OX40 agonist ivuxolimab in advanced cancers. Using immunoSEQ multiplex PCR, the repertoire was profiled, and TCRdb retains in-frame clones only, with some absent. The table records 80,000 to 100,000 clones, about 92% of them present only once. Here the sequenced sample was CD4+ or CD8+ T cells sorted from blood, taken in a trial of the OX40 agonist ivuxolimab. Receptor source: an adult with an advanced solid tumor such as melanoma, head and neck, liver or kidney cancer. Both conserved end residues are trimmed from each CDR3.

j_gene: TRBJ2-5
v_gene: TRBV5-4
CDR3aa: ASSLSLLETQY

j_gene: TRBJ1-5
v_gene: TRBV2
CDR3aa: ASGRQGGSQPQH

j_gene: TRBJ1-2
v_gene: TRBV4-2
CDR3aa: ASSQAQGNYGYT

j_gene: TRBJ2-1
v_gene: TRBV15
CDR3aa: ATSTAGGPQNEQF

j_gene: TRBJ1-5
v_gene: TRBV6-1
CDR3aa: ASRGQINQPQH

j_gene: TRBJ2-5
v_gene: TRBV9
CDR3aa: ASSVGLAGGETQY

j_gene: TRBJ1-2
v_gene: TRBV4-2
CDR3aa: ASSQGNYGYT

j_gene: TRBJ2-5
v_gene: TRBV5-8
CDR3aa: ASSWQIRETQY

j_gene: TRBJ1-1
v_gene: TRBV5-1
CDR3aa: ASSLDAGNTEAF

j_gene: TRBJ2-2
v_gene: TRBV30
CDR3aa: AWNRGGTGELF

j_gene: TRBJ1-1
v_gene: TRBV28
CDR3aa: ASSLGTSNTEAF

j_gene: TRBJ2-3
v_gene: TRBV5-8
CDR3aa: ASSLVPPGQGTDTQY

j_gene: TRBJ1-5
v_gene: TRBV19
CDR3aa: ASSNPGGQPQH

j_gene: TRBJ2-6
v_gene: TRBV19
CDR3aa: ASQGFPSSGANVLT

j_gene: TRBJ1-5
v_gene: TRBV19
CDR3aa: ASSPHDGRGNQPQH

j_gene: TRBJ1-6
v_gene: TRBV27
CDR3aa: ASSGRDVSSYNSPLH

j_gene: TRBJ2-1
v_gene: TRBV11-3
CDR3aa: ASSLWTSGEDNEQF

j_gene: TRBJ2-3
v_gene: TRBV2
CDR3aa: ASSQQGVEVDTQY